The T cell receptor beta chain described here comes from a study of beta chain features in type 1 diabetes. The CDR3 spans 12 residues. Germline loops: CDR1 MNHEY, CDR2 SVGAGI. The V gene end was trimmed by 6 bases and the J gene end by 6 bases; junction bases not matched to a gene: 4. Study outcomes and limitations: Shortening that was moderate but significant affected the TCRB CDR3s of Type 1 diabetes patients in all four CD4+ subsets.

The investigators reverse transcribed all of the isolated RNA, so they sequenced expressed TCRB transcripts. Generated by immunoSEQ multiplex PCR, the TCRdb table keeps only in-frame clones and is missing some. In the table there are about 660,000 clones, over 11% of which are singletons. This clone showed up just a few times. Its target is unknown. The source of this sequence is a man aged 18 to 35 with type 1 diabetes. The sample consisted of naive CD4+ T cells from blood. The J gene is TRBJ2-7, the V gene TRBV6-5; 8 bases fit TRBD2. The chain's CDR3 is CASSTRGGEQYF. The CDR3 DNA reads TGTGCCAGCAGCACCCGGGGGGGCGAGCAGTACTTC.